These T cell receptor beta chains were read from a single sample in a study of shared clonotypes between healthy human individuals. Method: immunoSEQ multiplex PCR; TCRdb's copy keeps in-frame clones and lacks some. Among approximately 1,000,000 clones, 75% to 80% were seen once, and the ten largest hold 0.52%. The sequencing input was memory CD4+ T cells from PBMCs. The receptors were gathered from a man younger than 35 in good health. Some clones in this sample may be carry-over from other donors' samples. Each CDR3 is given with its conserved first and last residue. D genes are given only for firm matches. Only some rows state a clone size, as once, few, many or a class for expanded clones.

V: TRBV5-6
size: -
D: -
J: TRBJ1-3
CDR3: CASSLYAGPGARGNTIYF
DNA: TGTGCCAGCAGCTTGTACGCGGGCCCAGGGGCGAGAGGAAACACCATATATTTT

V: TRBV10-3
size: once
D: TRBD1
J: TRBJ1-2
CDR3: CATVMDRVDYGYTF
DNA: TGTGCCACGGTAATGGACAGGGTGGACTATGGCTACACCTTC

V: TRBV7-2
size: -
D: TRBD1
J: TRBJ2-3
CDR3: CAGQGRGTDTQYF
DNA: TGTGCCGGACAGGGCCGGGGGACAGATACGCAGTATTTT

V: TRBV7-3
size: -
D: TRBD1
J: TRBJ2-7
CDR3: CASSPDRGFDEQYF
DNA: TGTGCCAGCAGCCCGGACAGGGGGTTTGACGAGCAGTACTTC

V: TRBV18
size: -
D: -
J: TRBJ2-6
CDR3: CASSPIGFPPGANVLTF
DNA: TGTGCCAGCTCACCTATCGGCTTTCCCCCTGGGGCCAACGTCCTGACTTTC

V: TRBV6-1
size: -
D: -
J: TRBJ2-5
CDR3: CAISSTGSSGETQYF
DNA: TGTGCCATTTCATCAACAGGGTCGAGTGGCGAGACCCAGTACTTC

V: TRBV6-5
size: few
D: -
J: TRBJ1-4
CDR3: CASSAGGATNEKLFF
DNA: TGTGCCAGCAGCGCCGGGGGGGCTACTAATGAAAAACTGTTTTTT

V: TRBV4-1
size: -
D: -
J: TRBJ2-3
CDR3: CASRGTGGEDTQYF
DNA: TGCGCCAGCAGGGGGACCGGCGGGGAAGATACGCAGTATTTT

V: TRBV27
size: few
D: TRBD1
J: TRBJ2-1
CDR3: CASRFPGQGNEQFF
DNA: TGTGCCAGCAGATTCCCGGGACAGGGTAATGAGCAGTTCTTC

V: TRBV19
size: -
D: TRBD1
J: TRBJ2-5
CDR3: CASSSRDRGRGTQYF
DNA: TGTGCCAGTAGCAGCCGGGACAGGGGGCGAGGGACCCAGTACTTC

V: TRBV6-1
size: few
D: TRBD1
J: TRBJ1-1
CDR3: CASSEVPDRGLNTEAFF
DNA: TGTGCCAGCAGTGAAGTTCCGGACAGGGGGTTGAACACTGAAGCTTTCTTT

V: TRBV6-6
size: -
D: -
J: TRBJ1-5
CDR3: CASSYSQHQPQHF
DNA: TGTGCCAGCAGTTACTCGCAACATCAGCCCCAGCATTTT

V: TRBV30
size: -
D: TRBD2
J: TRBJ2-5
CDR3: CATSGQETQYF
DNA: TGTGCAACTAGCGGTCAAGAGACCCAGTACTTC

V: TRBV5-1
size: once
D: TRBD1
J: TRBJ2-7
CDR3: CASSLKSGGEQYF
DNA: TGCGCCAGCAGCTTGAAATCAGGGGGCGAGCAGTACTTC

V: TRBV7-2
size: -
D: TRBD1
J: TRBJ1-2
CDR3: CASSLGVQGALGYGYTF
DNA: TGTGCCAGCAGCTTAGGGGTACAGGGGGCGCTTGGCTATGGCTACACCTTC

V: TRBV18
size: -
D: TRBD1
J: TRBJ2-7
CDR3: CASSPPTGASYEQYF
DNA: TGTGCCAGCTCACCCCCGACAGGGGCCTCCTACGAGCAGTACTTC

V: TRBV7-8
size: once
D: -
J: TRBJ2-3
CDR3: CASSLGGAAHAQYF
DNA: TGTGCCAGCAGCTTGGGTGGGGCAGCCCACGCGCAGTATTTT

V: TRBV21-1
size: many
D: -
J: TRBJ1-5
CDR3: CASTETGRERGQPQHF
DNA: TGTGCCAGCACCGAAACAGGCAGGGAGAGAGGACAGCCCCAGCATTTT

V: TRBV6-1
size: once
D: -
J: TRBJ2-7
CDR3: CASSEIVHEQYF
DNA: TGTGCCAGCAGTGAAATTGTCCACGAGCAGTACTTC

V: TRBV6-8
size: -
D: TRBD2
J: TRBJ2-7
CDR3: CASRYPKSGSYEQYF
DNA: TGTGCCAGCAGATACCCGAAGAGCGGGAGCTACGAGCAGTACTTC

V: TRBV6-1
size: -
D: -
J: TRBJ1-5
CDR3: CASGAVSGDNQPQHF
DNA: TGTGCCAGCGGGGCGGTGTCCGGGGACAATCAGCCCCAGCATTTT

V: TRBV19
size: -
D: -
J: TRBJ1-5
CDR3: CASSLRSVASNQPQHF
DNA: TGTGCCAGTAGTCTCCGGAGTGTAGCTTCCAATCAGCCCCAGCATTTT

V: TRBV2
size: -
D: -
J: TRBJ1-5
CDR3: CAGTGQLNQPQHF
DNA: TGTGCCGGGACGGGACAACTCAATCAGCCCCAGCATTTT

V: TRBV11-1
size: -
D: -
J: TRBJ1-1
CDR3: CASSLEQGSSAFF
DNA: TGTGCCAGCAGCTTGGAGCAGGGAAGCTCAGCTTTCTTT

V: TRBV6-1
size: -
D: -
J: TRBJ1-2
CDR3: CASSEGGAVYGYTF
DNA: TGTGCCAGCAGTGAAGGGGGGGCGGTCTATGGCTACACCTTC

V: TRBV7-2
size: -
D: -
J: TRBJ2-3
CDR3: CASSSFRTTDTQYF
DNA: TGTGCCAGCAGCTCCTTCCGGACTACAGATACGCAGTATTTT

V: TRBV5-1
size: -
D: -
J: TRBJ2-1
CDR3: CASSPPGAAPDQFF
DNA: TGCGCCAGCAGCCCCCCAGGAGCGGCCCCAGATCAGTTCTTC

V: TRBV5-4
size: -
D: -
J: TRBJ2-1
CDR3: CASSLSPEYNEQFF
DNA: TGTGCCAGCAGCTTGTCACCCGAATACAATGAGCAGTTCTTC

V: TRBV27
size: few
D: -
J: TRBJ1-5
CDR3: CASRSGGQPQHF
DNA: TGTGCCAGCAGAAGTGGGGGACAGCCCCAGCATTTT

V: TRBV7-2
size: -
D: -
J: TRBJ1-5
CDR3: CASSLGPGAGQPQHF
DNA: TGTGCCAGCAGCTTAGGACCAGGGGCGGGTCAGCCCCAGCATTTT

V: TRBV5-4
size: -
D: -
J: TRBJ2-1
CDR3: CASSPSGEDEQFF
DNA: TGTGCCAGCAGCCCCTCAGGGGAGGATGAGCAGTTCTTC

V: TRBV9
size: -
D: TRBD1
J: TRBJ2-7
CDR3: CASSEGQGSRYF
DNA: TGTGCCAGCAGTGAAGGACAGGGGAGTCGGTACTTC

V: TRBV30
size: -
D: -
J: TRBJ2-5
CDR3: CAWSVLPQETQYF
DNA: TGTGCCTGGAGTGTGTTACCACAAGAGACCCAGTACTTC

V: TRBV7-3
size: -
D: -
J: TRBJ2-1
CDR3: CASSHPGDPSSYNEQFF
DNA: TGTGCCAGCAGCCACCCCGGGGACCCGAGCTCCTACAATGAGCAGTTCTTC

V: TRBV6-1
size: -
D: -
J: TRBJ1-1
CDR3: CASSEIWGMNTEAFF
DNA: TGTGCCAGCAGTGAAATTTGGGGGATGAACACTGAAGCTTTCTTT

V: TRBV19
size: -
D: -
J: TRBJ2-5
CDR3: CAYPRSWETQYF
DNA: TGTGCCTACCCGCGGTCCTGGGAGACCCAGTACTTC

V: TRBV7-8
size: -
D: -
J: TRBJ2-4
CDR3: CASSLAGSKNIQYF
DNA: TGTGCCAGCAGCTTAGCCGGGTCCAAAAACATTCAGTACTTC